Here is one T cell receptor (beta chain) with its context. This sample is drawn from a study of cytomegalovirus exposure and HLA in healthy donors. Amplification used 60 Vbeta primers and 13 Jbeta primers. Only in-frame clones appear in the TCRdb table, and some are missing; sequencing was by immunoSEQ multiplex PCR. Among over 150,000 clones listed, 75% to 80% were seen once. With 4 bases removed from V and 2 bases from J, the gap between germline ends came to 11 bases. The CDR3 sequence is 14 residues long. CDR1 is SGHRS, CDR2 YFSETQ, per germline. This chain uses TRBV5-1 with TRBJ2-3, with D possibly matching TRBD2 (5 bases). Sequenced material: PBMCs. The receptor's source is a woman aged 40-49 years in good health and CMV-seropositive. The CDR3 reads CASSSGRNTDTQYF. DNA for the CDR3: TGCGCCAGCAGCAGCGGACGGAACACAGATACGCAGTATTTT.